One T cell receptor beta chain is described in this entry. The target antigen is unknown. The data stem from a study of vaccination and CD4 T cells after COVID-19. About the study: Convalescents were six males and four females, two of them Hispanic. Researchers treated cells with overlapping spike peptides taken from SARS-CoV-2, HCoV-NL63, HCoV-OC43 and HCoV-229E.

With 3 bases removed from V and 0 bases from J, the gap between germline ends came to 15 bases. Germline V gene sequence: CDR1 LNHDA, CDR2 SQIVND (reference sequence). This CDR3 is 17 amino acids long. This sample's treatment: approximately 9-day PBMC culture with coronavirus spike peptide pools or control peptides (ViraFEST assay). Harvesting of the unexposed donor's CD4+ T cells predated the COVID-19 pandemic (2011-2018). ViraFEST used peptide pools to expand antigen-specific T cells and subsequently sequenced their TCRs. With the Oncomine TCR Beta short-read assay, DNA from cultured CD4+ T cells was sequenced. TCRdb ran MiXCR on the PCR reads and lists one entry per CDR3 protein. The table lists some 7,000 distinct CDR3 sequences, around two fifths of them singletons.

This clonotype originated in a human donor in good health. The chain joins TRBV19 to TRBJ1-5; no clear D. The specimen was CD4+ T cells from blood, cultured in vitro. The DNA for the CDR3 is TGTGCCAGTAGTATTAACACATCACCTCTTAGCAATCAGCCCCAGCATTTT. This codes for CASSINTSPLSNQPQHF.